Listed here are 10 T cell receptor beta chains from one sample, sequenced in a study of identical twins. TCRdb itself ran the 5' RACE reads through MiXCR, one entry per CDR3 protein. The sample yields about 890,000 distinct CDR3 sequences, 9% to 15% seen once. The sample was also reused in another study, on yellow fever vaccine responses in identical twins.

The sample was PBMCs. The receptors come from a woman between 18 and 30 years old in good health.

This clonotype showed up many times. This chain uses TRBV7-8 with TRBJ2-4; tentative D call: TRBD2 (6 bases). Per germline, CDR1 SGHVS and CDR2 FQNEAQ. CDR3 length equals 19 residues. V lost 0 bases to trimming and J lost 0 bases, with 18 bases between them. The chain's CDR3 is CASSLARDSWGIAKNIQYF. The CDR3 DNA follows: TGTGCCAGCAGCTTAGCCCGGGACTCCTGGGGGATAGCCAAAAACATTCAGTACTTC. The complete variable domain, with remaining parts taken from reference TRBV7-8 and TRBJ2-4, reads GAGVSQSPRYKVAKRGQDVALRCDPISGHVSLFWYQQALGQGPEFLTYFQNEAQLDKSGLPSDRFFAERPEGSVSTLKIQRTQQEDSAVYLCASSLARDSWGIAKNIQYFGAGTRLSVL.

This clonotype has a handful of counts. The V and J genes are TRBV5-1 and TRBJ1-6; D is uncertain. The germline CDR1 and CDR2 sequences are SGHRS and YFSETQ. Trimming removed 0 bases at V and 5 bases at J, with 6 bases between. The CDR3 is 14 amino acids. CDR3 bases: TGCGCCAGCAGCTTGGGGGTCAATAATTCACCCCTCCACTTT. It specifies CASSLGVNNSPLHF. Complete variable domain (other parts from reference TRBV5-1 and TRBJ1-6): KAGVTQTPRYLIKTRGQQVTLSCSPISGHRSVSWYQQTPGQGLQFLFEYFSETQRNKGNFPGRFSGRQFSNSRSEMNVSTLELGDSALYLCASSLGVNNSPLHFGNGTRLTVT.

This clonotype was counted between two and nine times. This chain uses TRBV7-6 with TRBJ2-1, with 8 bases identical to TRBD2. This CDR3 spans 17 amino acids. CDR1 SGHVS and CDR2 FNYEAQ come from the germline V gene. V shed 5 bases, J shed 0 bases, and the junction held 9 bases outside the gene matches. This CDR3 reads CASSRGGTASSYNEQFF. In DNA form, the CDR3 reads TGTGCCAGCAGCCGGGGGGGGACGGCCAGCTCCTACAATGAGCAGTTCTTC.

This clonotype has only a few counts. This rearrangement joins TRBV28 to TRBJ1-5; no definite D call. The CDR3 runs 16 residues. The V gene lost 1 base and the J gene lost 2 bases, with 12 bases spanning the gap. Germline V gene data show CDR1 as MDHEN and CDR2 as SYDVKM. The CDR3 sequence: CASSLFLGSGNQPQHF. CDR3 sequence (DNA): TGTGCCAGCAGTTTATTTCTGGGTAGTGGCAATCAGCCCCAGCATTTT.

This clonotype was seen a handful of times. The rearrangement links TRBV7-3 to TRBJ2-2; D possibly corresponds to TRBD1 (5 bases). The CDR3 covers 14 residues. Trimming removed 6 bases at V and 7 bases at J, with 15 bases between. Germline-derived CDR1 and CDR2 are SGHTA and FQGTGA. The CDR3 region has the DNA TGTGCCAGCAGGTCTGGTGACAGACACGGGGAGCTGTTTTTT. It codes for CASRSGDRHGELFF.

V is TRBV29-1 and J is TRBJ2-1; D not certain. Germline V gene lookup returns CDR1 SQVTM and CDR2 ANQGSEA. The V and J ends lost 5 bases and 8 bases respectively, with 10 bases between them. This CDR3 region has 11 residues. CDR3 amino acids: CSVPLTDEQFF. DNA of the CDR3: TGCAGCGTTCCCCTGACCGATGAGCAGTTCTTC.

J is TRBJ1-1 and V is TRBV12-3 or TRBV12-4, with TRBD1 as a possible D gene (6 bases). This CDR3 is built from 14 residues. V gave up 6 bases and J gave up 10 bases, with 21 bases separating them. The CDR3 nucleotides read TGTGCCAGCAGCCTTGGGGGGGGCAGGAGGGGAGCTTTCTTT. Translation gives CASSLGGGRRGAFF.

V gene TRBV24-1 combines with J gene TRBJ2-1, with D possibly being TRBD1 (5 bases). Trimming left V 3 bases short and J 8 bases short, with 13 bases between. This CDR3 region has 14 residues. Germline V lookup: CDR1 KGHDR, CDR2 SFDVKD. CDR3 DNA: TGTGCCACCAGTGATCCAGGGCAGAGCGATGAGCAGTTCTTC. Its protein product is CATSDPGQSDEQFF.

The chain couples TRBV10-3 to TRBJ2-1, with 12 bases fitting TRBD2. J gave up 9 bases and V 4 bases, and 7 bases lay outside the gene matches. From germline, CDR1 is ENHRY and CDR2 SYGVKD. The CDR3 spans 15 residues. The chain's CDR3 is CAISGTSGTMVEQFF. For the CDR3, the DNA is TGTGCCATCAGTGGGACTAGCGGGACCATGGTTGAGCAGTTCTTC.

The V call is TRBV24-1, the J call TRBJ2-3; unclear D gene. Germline loops: CDR1 KGHDR, CDR2 SFDVKD. The CDR3 runs to 15 residues. Trimming cost V 0 bases and J 2 bases, with 8 bases left between them. In DNA form, the CDR3 reads TGTGCCACCAGTGATTTGAAGGCCCCCACAGATACGCAGTATTTT. It is translated as CATSDLKAPTDTQYF.